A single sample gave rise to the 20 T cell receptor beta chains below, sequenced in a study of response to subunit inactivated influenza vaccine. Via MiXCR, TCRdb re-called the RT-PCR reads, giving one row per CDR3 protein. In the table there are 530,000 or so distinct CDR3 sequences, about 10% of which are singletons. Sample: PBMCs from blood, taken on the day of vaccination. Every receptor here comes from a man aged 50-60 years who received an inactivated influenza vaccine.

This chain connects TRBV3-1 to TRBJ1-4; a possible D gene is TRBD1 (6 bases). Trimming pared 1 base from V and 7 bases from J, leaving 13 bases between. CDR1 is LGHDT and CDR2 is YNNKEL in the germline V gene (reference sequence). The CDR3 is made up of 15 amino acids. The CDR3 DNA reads TGTGCCAGCAGCCAAGGGACAGCCTCGGGTGAAAAACTGTTTTTT. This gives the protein CASSQGTASGEKLFF.

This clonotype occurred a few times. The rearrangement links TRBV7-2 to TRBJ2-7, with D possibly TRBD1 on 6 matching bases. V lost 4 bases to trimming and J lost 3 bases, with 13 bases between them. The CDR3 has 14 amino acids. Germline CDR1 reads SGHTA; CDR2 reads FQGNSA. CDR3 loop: CASSSGRGGYEQYF. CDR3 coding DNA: TGTGCCAGCAGCTCCGGTCGAGGGGGCTACGAGCAGTACTTC. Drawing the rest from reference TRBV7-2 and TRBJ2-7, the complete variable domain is GAGVSQSPSNKVTEKGKDVELRCDPISGHTALYWYRQSLGQGLEFLIYFQGNSAPDKSGLPSDRFSAERTGGSVSTLTIQRTQQEDSAVYLCASSSGRGGYEQYFGPGTRLTVT.

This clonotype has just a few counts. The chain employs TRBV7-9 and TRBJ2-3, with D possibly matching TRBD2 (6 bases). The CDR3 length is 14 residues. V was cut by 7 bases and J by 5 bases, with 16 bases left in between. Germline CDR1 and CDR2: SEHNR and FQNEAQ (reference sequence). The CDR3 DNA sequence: TGTGCCAGCAACTCCGGAGGAGGGCAAGATACGCAGTATTTT. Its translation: CASNSGGGQDTQYF.

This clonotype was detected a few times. In nucleotides, the CDR3 is TGTGCCAGCAGCTTAGTCGCCCGTAGTTCGGCAGATACGCAGTATTTT. It is translated as CASSLVARSSADTQYF. J is TRBJ2-3 and V is TRBV7-2; D is ambiguous. This CDR3 is 16 amino acids long. Germline values: CDR1 SGHTA, CDR2 FQGNSA. The ends were cut back, 1 base at V and 4 bases at J, with 15 bases in the middle.

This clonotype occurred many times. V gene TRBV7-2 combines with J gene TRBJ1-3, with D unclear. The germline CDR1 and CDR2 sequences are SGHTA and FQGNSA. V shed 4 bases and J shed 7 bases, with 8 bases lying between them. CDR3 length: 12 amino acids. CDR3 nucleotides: TGTGCCAGCAGCTCCGATCGGAACACCATATATTTT. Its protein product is CASSSDRNTIYF.

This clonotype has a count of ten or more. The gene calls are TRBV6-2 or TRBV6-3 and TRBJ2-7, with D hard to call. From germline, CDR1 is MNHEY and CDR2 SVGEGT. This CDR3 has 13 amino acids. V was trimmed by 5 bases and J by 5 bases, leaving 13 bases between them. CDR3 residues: CASSLVKWDEQYF. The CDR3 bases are TGTGCCAGCAGTCTCGTGAAGTGGGACGAGCAGTACTTC.

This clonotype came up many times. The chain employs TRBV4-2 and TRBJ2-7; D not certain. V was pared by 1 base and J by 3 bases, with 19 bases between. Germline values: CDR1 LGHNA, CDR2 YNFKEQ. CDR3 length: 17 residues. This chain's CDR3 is CASSQVGVGSSLYEQYF. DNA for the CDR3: TGTGCCAGCAGCCAAGTTGGGGTAGGGTCGTCACTCTACGAGCAGTACTTC.

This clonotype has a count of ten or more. The CDR3 loop reads CASTVTAYTGELFF. CDR3 DNA: TGTGCCAGCACCGTGACAGCCTACACCGGGGAGCTGTTTTTT. The chain couples TRBV12-3 or TRBV12-4 to TRBJ2-2; maybe TRBD1 (5 bases). V lost 7 bases, J lost 3 bases, and 12 bases lay in between. This CDR3 is built from 14 residues.

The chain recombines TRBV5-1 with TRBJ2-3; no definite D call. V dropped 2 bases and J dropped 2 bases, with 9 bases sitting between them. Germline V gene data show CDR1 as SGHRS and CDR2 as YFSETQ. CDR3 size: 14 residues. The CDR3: CASSFGSSTDTQYF. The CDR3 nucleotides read TGCGCCAGCAGCTTCGGCTCCTCCACAGATACGCAGTATTTT.

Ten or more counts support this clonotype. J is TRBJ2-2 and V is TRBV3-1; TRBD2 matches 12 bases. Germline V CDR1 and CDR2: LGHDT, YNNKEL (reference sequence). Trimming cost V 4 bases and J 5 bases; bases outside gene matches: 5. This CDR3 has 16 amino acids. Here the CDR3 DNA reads TGTGCCAGCAGCCTAAGACTAGCGGGGGCTACCGGGGAGCTGTTTTTT. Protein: CASSLRLAGATGELFF.

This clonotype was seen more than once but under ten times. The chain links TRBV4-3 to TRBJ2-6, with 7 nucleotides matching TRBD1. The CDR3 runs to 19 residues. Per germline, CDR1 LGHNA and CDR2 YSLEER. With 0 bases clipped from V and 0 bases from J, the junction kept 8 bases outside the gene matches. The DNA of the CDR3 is TGCGCCAGCAGCCAAGATCTCCAGGGGGTTATCTCTGGGGCCAACGTCCTGACTTTC. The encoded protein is CASSQDLQGVISGANVLTF.

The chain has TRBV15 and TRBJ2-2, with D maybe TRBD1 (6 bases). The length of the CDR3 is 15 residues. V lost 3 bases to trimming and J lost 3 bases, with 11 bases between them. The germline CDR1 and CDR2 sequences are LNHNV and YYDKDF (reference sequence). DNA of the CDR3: TGTGCCACCAGCAGCTCCCAGGGGTACACCGGGGAGCTGTTTTTT. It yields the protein CATSSSQGYTGELFF.

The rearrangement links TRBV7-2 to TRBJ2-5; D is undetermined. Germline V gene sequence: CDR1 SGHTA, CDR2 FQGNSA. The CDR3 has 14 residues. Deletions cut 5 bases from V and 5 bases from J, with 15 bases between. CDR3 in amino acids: CASSRDRVWETQYF. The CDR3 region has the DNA TGTGCCAGCAGCCGAGACCGGGTCTGGGAGACCCAGTACTTC.

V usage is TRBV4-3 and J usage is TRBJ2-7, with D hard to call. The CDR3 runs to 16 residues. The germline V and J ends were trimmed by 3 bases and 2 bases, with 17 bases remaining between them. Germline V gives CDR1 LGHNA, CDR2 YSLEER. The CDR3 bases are TGCGCCAGCAGCCAGGCTAACACCCGCCCCCCCTACGAGCAGTACTTC. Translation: CASSQANTRPPYEQYF.

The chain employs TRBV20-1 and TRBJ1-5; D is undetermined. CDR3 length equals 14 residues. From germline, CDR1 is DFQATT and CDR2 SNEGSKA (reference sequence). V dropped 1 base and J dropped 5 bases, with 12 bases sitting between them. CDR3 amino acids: CSARGTTDHQPQHF. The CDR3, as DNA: TGCAGTGCTAGAGGGACCACAGATCATCAGCCCCAGCATTTT.

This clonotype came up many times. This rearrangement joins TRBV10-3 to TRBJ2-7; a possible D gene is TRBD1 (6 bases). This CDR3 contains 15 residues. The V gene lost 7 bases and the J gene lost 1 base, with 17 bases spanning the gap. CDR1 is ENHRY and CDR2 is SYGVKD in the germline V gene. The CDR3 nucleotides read TGTGCCATCAATACTCAGGGGCAAAATTCCTACGAGCAGTACTTC. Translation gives CAINTQGQNSYEQYF.

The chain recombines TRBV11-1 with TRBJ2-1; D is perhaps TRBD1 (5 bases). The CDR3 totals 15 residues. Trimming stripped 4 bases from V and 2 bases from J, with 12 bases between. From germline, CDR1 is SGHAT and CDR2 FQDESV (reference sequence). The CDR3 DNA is TGTGCCAGCAGCTGGCAGGGAAGTACCTACAATGAGCAGTTCTTC. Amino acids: CASSWQGSTYNEQFF.

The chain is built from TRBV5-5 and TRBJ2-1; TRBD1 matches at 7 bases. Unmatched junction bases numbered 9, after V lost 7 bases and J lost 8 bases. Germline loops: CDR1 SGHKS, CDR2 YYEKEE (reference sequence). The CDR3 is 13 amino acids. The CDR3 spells CASGPGDRDEQFF. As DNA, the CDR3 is TGTGCCAGCGGCCCTGGAGACAGGGATGAGCAGTTCTTC. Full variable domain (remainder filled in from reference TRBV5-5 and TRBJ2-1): DAGVTQSPTHLIKTRGQQVTLRCSPISGHKSVSWYQQVLGQGPQFIFQYYEKEERGRGNFPDRFSARQFPNYSSELNVNALLLGDSALYLCASGPGDRDEQFFGPGTRLTVL.

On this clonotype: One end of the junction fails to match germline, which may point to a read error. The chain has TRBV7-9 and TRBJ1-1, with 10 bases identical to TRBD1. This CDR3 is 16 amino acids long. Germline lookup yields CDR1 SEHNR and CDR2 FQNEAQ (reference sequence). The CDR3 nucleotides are TGTACCAGCAGCTTAGCCGCTCGACAGGGGGCCTCTGAAGCTTTCTTT. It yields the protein CTSSLAARQGASEAFF.

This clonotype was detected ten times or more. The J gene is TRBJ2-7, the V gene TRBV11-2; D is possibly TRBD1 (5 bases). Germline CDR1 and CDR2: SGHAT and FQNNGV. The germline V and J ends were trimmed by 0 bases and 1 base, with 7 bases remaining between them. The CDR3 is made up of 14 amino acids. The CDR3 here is CASSLDRVSYEQYF. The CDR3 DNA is TGTGCCAGCAGCTTAGACAGGGTGTCCTACGAGCAGTACTTC.